The 25 T cell receptor beta chains in this list originate from one sample, sequenced in a study of patients and donors after allogeneic stem cell transplantation. TCRdb called the RT-PCR reads again in MiXCR, with one record for every CDR3 protein. Of 920,000 or so distinct CDR3 sequences in the sample, more than 15% were seen once. The sample taken for sequencing was blood, either unsorted or a sorted T cell fraction (not recorded which). These receptors were taken from a human donor who was either an allogeneic HSCT recipient or a stem cell or donor lymphocyte infusion donor (not recorded which). It is not recorded whose cells these are; they may come from a transplant donor.

This chain joins TRBV3-1 and TRBJ1-2, with 11 bases lining up with TRBD1. Germline V gives CDR1 LGHDT, CDR2 YNNKEL (reference sequence). The CDR3 sequence is 16 residues long. Trimming cost V 1 base and J 2 bases; bases outside gene matches: 3. This chain's CDR3 is CASSQARTGGNYGYTF. Here the CDR3 DNA reads TGTGCCAGCAGCCAAGCGAGGACAGGGGGCAACTATGGCTACACCTTC. Together with reference TRBV3-1 and TRBJ1-2, the CDR3 gives the full variable domain: DTAVSQTPKYLVTQMGNDKSIKCEQNLGHDTMYWYKQDSKKFLKIMFSYNNKELIINETVPNRFSPKSPDKAHLNLHINSLELGDSAVYFCASSQARTGGNYGYTFGSGTRLTVV.

The chain is built from TRBV12-3 or TRBV12-4 and TRBJ1-3; D possibly corresponds to TRBD1 (5 bases). V was shortened by 2 bases and J by 3 bases, with 11 bases between the two germline ends. This CDR3 region has 15 residues. This CDR3 reads CASSLMGLVGNTIYF. In DNA, the CDR3 is TGTGCCAGCAGTTTAATGGGGCTGGTTGGAAACACCATATATTTT.

The chain is built from TRBV4-3 and TRBJ1-1; D gene ambiguous. With 0 bases removed from V and 4 bases from J, the gap between germline ends came to 6 bases. Germline V lookup: CDR1 LGHNA, CDR2 YSLEER. The length of the CDR3 is 13 residues. CDR3 sequence: CASSQDIATEAFF. CDR3 coding DNA: TGCGCCAGCAGCCAAGATATCGCCACTGAAGCTTTCTTT.

This clonotype showed up just a few times. The J gene is TRBJ2-1, the V gene TRBV18; the match to TRBD2 covers 8 bases. The CDR3 has 16 residues. J gave up 3 bases and V 0 bases, and 4 bases lay outside the gene matches. Per the germline V gene, CDR1 is KGHSH and CDR2 is LQKENI. The CDR3 nucleotides read TGTGCCAGCTCACCACCTAGCGGGGATCACTACAATGAGCAGTTCTTC. Its protein is CASSPPSGDHYNEQFF.

The chain employs TRBV5-1 and TRBJ1-5; 10 bases are a match to TRBD1. The CDR3 consists of 15 residues. V was pared by 4 bases and J by 4 bases, with 5 bases of the junction left unmatched. Germline V lookup: CDR1 SGHRS, CDR2 YFSETQ. CDR3 in amino acids: CASSQDRGDNQPQHF. The CDR3 nucleotides read TGCGCCAGCAGCCAGGACAGGGGGGATAATCAGCCCCAGCATTTT.

This clonotype was counted between two and nine times. The chain uses TRBV29-1 and TRBJ1-1; unclear D gene. The V end was cut by 5 bases, the J end by 10 bases, with 14 bases between. There are 11 residues in the CDR3. The germline V gene has CDR1 SQVTM and CDR2 ANQGSEA. The CDR3 here is CSVIGPSGAFF. CDR3 DNA sequence: TGCAGCGTTATCGGACCCTCGGGAGCTTTCTTT.

Many counts were recorded for this clonotype. The chain has TRBV12-3 or TRBV12-4 and TRBJ1-1, with D possibly being TRBD1 (6 bases). V shed 5 bases and J shed 1 base, with 14 bases lying between them. CDR3 length: 15 residues. The CDR3 sequence: CASSLGGRGNTEAFF. In nucleotides, the CDR3 is TGTGCCAGCAGTCTAGGGGGACGGGGGAACACTGAAGCTTTCTTT.

This clonotype was counted a few times. The J gene is TRBJ1-3, the V gene TRBV6-5; no reliable D call. Trimming pared 4 bases from V and 16 bases from J, leaving 17 bases between. The germline V gene has CDR1 MNHEY and CDR2 SVGAGI. The CDR3 loop spans 12 amino acids. CDR3 sequence: CASSSPSQRSYF. DNA for the CDR3: TGTGCCAGCAGTTCACCCTCGCAGCGGTCGTATTTT.

This clonotype came up a few times. V is TRBV12-3 or TRBV12-4 and J is TRBJ2-3, with 8 nucleotides matching TRBD2. The CDR3 totals 14 residues. With V trimmed by 6 bases and J by 6 bases, 8 bases remained unmatched. The CDR3 nucleotides read TGTGCCAGCAGCCCGAGCGGGAGAGTCGATACGCAGTATTTT. It codes for CASSPSGRVDTQYF.

J is TRBJ1-1 and V is TRBV15; D gene unclear. CDR3 length equals 11 residues. V lost 3 bases and J lost 7, with 6 bases in between. Germline CDR1 is LNHNV and CDR2 is YYDKDF (reference sequence). The CDR3 reads CATSRVGEAFF. CDR3 in DNA: TGTGCCACCAGCAGGGTGGGTGAAGCTTTCTTT.

The chain links TRBV13 to TRBJ1-2; D possibly corresponds to TRBD1 (5 bases). The V end was cut by 6 bases, the J end by 8 bases, with 16 bases between. Germline assignment: CDR1 PRHDT and CDR2 FYEKMQ (reference sequence). The CDR3 contains 13 residues. The CDR3 reads CASSFQGDGGYTF. The CDR3 coding sequence is TGTGCCAGCAGTTTCCAGGGAGATGGCGGCTACACCTTC.

This chain connects TRBV12-3 or TRBV12-4 to TRBJ2-5; 13 bases are a match to TRBD2. The CDR3 spans 17 residues. V was clipped by 5 bases and J by 2 bases; unmatched bases: 8. CDR3: CASSPGLAGVGQETQYF. In DNA, the CDR3 is TGTGCCAGCAGTCCCGGACTAGCGGGAGTTGGGCAAGAGACCCAGTACTTC.

This sequence joins TRBV7-8 and TRBJ1-2; D gene unclear. Germline V gene data show CDR1 as SGHVS and CDR2 as FQNEAQ. This CDR3 contains 13 residues. Trimming cost V 1 base and J 6 bases, with 9 bases left between them. CDR3 nucleotide sequence: TGTGCCAGCAGCTTAGGGGGATTGGATGGCTACACCTTC. Translating it yields CASSLGGLDGYTF.

The chain has TRBV12-3 or TRBV12-4 and TRBJ1-1, with 8 bases identical to TRBD1. The junction had 8 bases not matched to a gene; V was cut back by 7 bases and J by 7 bases. The CDR3 is 13 residues long. In nucleotides, the CDR3 is TGTGCCAGCAATGGACAGGGAACAATTGAAGCTTTCTTT. It yields the protein CASNGQGTIEAFF.

V gene TRBV6-5 combines with J gene TRBJ2-3; TRBD2 might be the D (6 bases). Germline lookup yields CDR1 MNHEY and CDR2 SVGAGI. V was pared by 7 bases and J by 14 bases, with 16 bases between. The CDR3 covers 11 residues. The CDR3 DNA reads as TGTGCCAGCACCCGGGGGATACGCTTGTATTTT. This gives the protein CASTRGIRLYF.

The sample holds a few counts of this clonotype. Written as DNA, the CDR3 is TGTGCCAGCACTTCAGACCCTCTAAGGGTGAATGAGCAGTTCTTC. Translating it yields CASTSDPLRVNEQFF. This chain joins TRBV27 and TRBJ2-1; D is undetermined. V gave up 7 bases and J gave up 7 bases, with 20 bases separating them. From germline, CDR1 is MNHEY and CDR2 SMNVEV (reference sequence). The CDR3 length is 15 residues.

This clonotype has more than one count but fewer than ten. This chain links TRBV6-1 with TRBJ2-1; no reliable D call. Trimming removed 6 bases at V and 1 base at J, with 10 bases between. The CDR3 contains 14 residues. CDR1 and CDR2 from the germline V gene are MNHNS and SASEGT. DNA for the CDR3: TGTGCCAGCAGGCGGCAAGAATCCTACAATGAGCAGTTCTTC. This translates into CASRRQESYNEQFF.

The gene calls are TRBV7-2 and TRBJ1-1; maybe TRBD1 (5 bases). This CDR3 is built from 15 residues. The ends were cut back, 5 bases at V and 2 bases at J, with 15 bases in the middle. Germline lookup yields CDR1 SGHTA and CDR2 FQGNSA. CDR3 region: CASSAGGTANTEAFF. The CDR3 DNA reads as TGTGCCAGCAGCGCCGGGGGGACGGCTAACACTGAAGCTTTCTTT.

This chain uses TRBV5-1 with TRBJ1-1, with 7 bases aligning to TRBD1. CDR1 and CDR2 (germline): SGHRS, YFSETQ. This CDR3 region has 13 residues. V gave up 4 bases and J gave up 7 bases; unmatched junction bases: 7. The CDR3 coding sequence is TGCGCCAGCAGCGGGGGACAGTTTGTTGAAGCTTTCTTT. Translated, it gives CASSGGQFVEAFF.

The CDR3 nucleotides read TGTGCCAGCAGCGTAGGGTTCGGTAATTCACCCCTCCACTTT. Its protein product is CASSVGFGNSPLHF. The V call is TRBV9, the J call TRBJ1-6, with D uncertain. From germline, CDR1 is SGDLS and CDR2 YYNGEE. Trimming took off 0 bases at V and 6 bases at J, with 7 bases between the two ends. CDR3 size: 14 residues.

V is TRBV4-1 and J is TRBJ1-5; no firm D call. The CDR3 sequence is 14 residues long. Looked up from germline, CDR1 is MGHRA and CDR2 is YSYEKL. V was trimmed by 1 base and J by 2 bases, leaving 6 bases between them. CDR3 coding DNA: TGCGCCAGCAGCCAAGGGGTACGCAATCAGCCCCAGCATTTT. Translation: CASSQGVRNQPQHF.

This chain connects TRBV6-1 to TRBJ1-2, with D maybe TRBD1 (5 bases). The germline V gene has CDR1 MNHNS and CDR2 SASEGT. The CDR3 contains 15 residues. The ends were cut back, 6 bases at V and 1 base at J, with 15 bases in the middle. Here the CDR3 reads CASRLNRFFNYGYTF. The CDR3 nucleotides read TGTGCCAGCAGGCTCAACAGGTTTTTTAACTATGGCTACACCTTC.

CDR3 sequence (DNA): TGTGCCAGCAGGGATACCGGGACCACCGAAAGGCCCTACGAGCAGTACTTC. Encoded protein: CASRDTGTTERPYEQYF. The chain employs TRBV7-2 and TRBJ2-7; either TRBD1 or TRBD2 may fit D (5 bases each). The V and J ends lost 6 bases and 2 bases respectively, with 23 bases between them. CDR1 and CDR2 from the germline V gene are SGHTA and FQGNSA. The CDR3 length is 17 residues.

This clonotype was seen only a few times. The chain uses TRBV9 and TRBJ2-4, with D perhaps TRBD1 (5 bases). The CDR3 is 16 residues long. CDR1 and CDR2 from the germline V gene are SGDLS and YYNGEE. The V end lost 0 bases, the J end lost 0 bases, and 10 bases lay between the germline ends. The CDR3 reads CASSVEGNLAKNIQYF. In DNA form, the CDR3 reads TGTGCCAGCAGCGTAGAGGGGAATCTAGCCAAAAACATTCAGTACTTC.

This clonotype was seen only a few times. The V call is TRBV4-1, the J call TRBJ2-1, with TRBD2 matching 10 bases. The V gene's germline CDR1 is MGHRA and CDR2 YSYEKL. J gave up 15 bases and V 1 base, and 9 bases lay outside the gene matches. There are 14 residues in the CDR3. CDR3: CASSQASGSAQGFF. Written as DNA, the CDR3 is TGCGCCAGCAGCCAAGCTAGCGGGAGCGCTCAAGGGTTCTTC.